Following are 4 T cell receptor beta chains from one sample sequenced in a study of radiotherapy plus CTLA-4 blockade in lung cancer. Measured with immunoSEQ multiplex PCR; TCRdb has only the in-frame clones, and not every one. Of some 120,000 clones in the sample, more than 75% are singletons; the top ten hold approximately 3.5%. The source material was peripheral blood, sampled from a patient treated with radiotherapy plus ipilimumab. The receptors originated from a human donor with non-small cell lung cancer that progressed on radiotherapy plus ipilimumab. Some clones in this sample may be carry-over from other donors' samples.

The chain uses TRBV14 and TRBJ1-2; TRBD1 is a possible D gene (6 bases). Trimming removed 0 bases at V and 4 bases at J, with 18 bases between. Germline V gene sequence: CDR1 SGHDN, CDR2 FVKESK. The CDR3 extends over 17 amino acids. The CDR3 bases are TGTGCCAGCAGCCAAGAGATGGGGGCGATGGAAGTCTATGGCTACACCTTC. This codes for CASSQEMGAMEVYGYTF.

This sequence joins TRBV10-3 and TRBJ2-3; 7 bases agree with TRBD1. The germline V gene encodes CDR1 ENHRY and CDR2 SYGVKD. Trimming cost V 0 bases and J 5 bases; bases outside gene matches: 5. The length of the CDR3 is 15 residues. The CDR3: CAISESKGAGDTQYF. CDR3 coding DNA: TGTGCCATCAGTGAGTCGAAGGGGGCTGGAGATACGCAGTATTTT.

V is TRBV18 and J is TRBJ1-2; the match to TRBD1 covers 10 bases. Germline CDR1 reads KGHSH; CDR2 reads LQKENI. V gave up 3 bases and J gave up 7 bases; unmatched junction bases: 2. The CDR3 has 13 amino acids. For the CDR3, the DNA is TGTGCCAGCTCACCGACAGGGGGCTTTGGCTACACCTTC. It codes for CASSPTGGFGYTF. The variable domain in full, completed from reference TRBV18 and TRBJ1-2, reads NAGVMQNPRHLVRRRGQEARLRCSPMKGHSHVYWYRQLPEEGLKFMVYLQKENIIDESGMPKERFSAEFPKEGPSILRIQQVVRGDSAAYFCASSPTGGFGYTFGSGTRLTVV.

V and J are TRBV18 and TRBJ1-2; D is undetermined. The germline V and J ends were trimmed by 0 bases and 2 bases, with 10 bases remaining between them. From germline, CDR1 is KGHSH and CDR2 LQKENI. The CDR3 totals 15 residues. The CDR3 is CASSPPAGRNYGYTF. CDR3 nucleotides: TGTGCCAGCTCACCACCGGCCGGCAGGAACTATGGCTACACCTTC.